The 26 T cell receptor beta chains given below trace back to one sample, sequenced in a study of blood T cell repertoires in COVID-19. Using immunoSEQ multiplex PCR, the repertoire was profiled, and TCRdb retains in-frame clones only, with some absent. The sample holds tens of thousands of clones, 75% to 90% seen once. The sequencing input was peripheral blood. These TCRs come from a human donor in a cohort sampled during active COVID-19.

The J gene is TRBJ2-5, the V gene TRBV9; 9 bases are shared with TRBD2. Germline CDR1 and CDR2: SGDLS and YYNGEE. J gave up 0 bases and V 0 bases, and 6 bases lay outside the gene matches. The CDR3 is 17 residues long. The CDR3 nucleotides read TGTGCCAGCAGCGTAGCTCCGACTAGCGGTTACCAAGAGACCCAGTACTTC. This gives the protein CASSVAPTSGYQETQYF.

This chain joins TRBV3-1 (or the pseudogene TRBV3-2) and TRBJ1-1; D not resolved. V lost 3 bases to trimming and J lost 1 base, with 6 bases between them. Per the germline V gene, CDR1 is LGHDT and CDR2 is YNNKEL (reference sequence). The CDR3 has 13 residues. CDR3 DNA sequence: TGTGCCAGCAGCCATGCGGGGAACACTGAAGCTTTCTTT. It codes for CASSHAGNTEAFF.

The sample holds a few counts of this clone. The chain recombines TRBV6-2 or TRBV6-3 with TRBJ2-1; 10 bases are a match to TRBD2. This CDR3 contains 15 residues. CDR1 and CDR2 from the germline V gene are MNHEY and SVGEGT. Trimming removed 3 bases from V and 8 bases from J; junction bases left unmatched: 7. CDR3 residues: CASSYTSGANDEQFF. The CDR3 DNA is TGTGCCAGCAGTTATACTAGCGGGGCAAATGATGAGCAGTTCTTC.

This clone was recorded once. V usage is TRBV19 and J usage is TRBJ2-1, with TRBD2 matching 8 bases. The J segment lost 4 bases and the V segment lost 7 bases, leaving 9 bases of the junction unmatched. CDR3 length: 15 amino acids. In germline, CDR1 is LNHDA, CDR2 SQIVND (reference sequence). The CDR3 sequence: CASTGLAEAYNEQFF. CDR3 in DNA: TGTGCCAGTACCGGACTAGCCGAGGCGTACAATGAGCAGTTCTTC.

The CDR3 sequence is CASSPRPMLAQGTAYEQYF. CDR3 in DNA: TGTGCCAGCTCACCACGTCCAATGTTGGCACAGGGGACAGCCTACGAGCAGTACTTC. The chain employs TRBV18 and TRBJ2-7, with TRBD1 identical over 7 bases. CDR1 and CDR2 from the germline V gene are KGHSH and LQKENI. V shed 1 base, J shed 2 bases, and the junction held 17 bases outside the gene matches. The CDR3 has 19 residues.

There are a few counts of this clone. The rearrangement links TRBV6-6 to TRBJ1-4; 8 bases align to TRBD1. The junction had 12 bases not matched to a gene; V was cut back by 10 bases and J by 8 bases. In germline, CDR1 is MNHNY, CDR2 SVGAGI (reference sequence). The CDR3 sequence is 14 residues long. This CDR3 reads CATLDGTGREKLFF. The CDR3 DNA follows: TGTGCCACCCTCGACGGGACAGGCCGCGAAAAACTGTTTTTT.

The chain links TRBV4-2 to TRBJ1-6; 10 bases fit TRBD1. From germline, CDR1 is LGHNA and CDR2 YNFKEQ. Trimming took 2 bases from V and 5 from J; bases not matched to a gene: 3. The length of the CDR3 is 16 residues. CDR3 DNA sequence: TGTGCCAGCAGCCAACACGGGACAGGGGATAATTCACCCCTCCACTTT. Translation: CASSQHGTGDNSPLHF.

This rearrangement joins TRBV18 to TRBJ2-7, with TRBD1 identical over 8 bases. The CDR3 runs to 13 residues. V shed 2 bases, J shed 5 bases, and the junction held 2 bases outside the gene matches. CDR1 and CDR2 (germline): KGHSH, LQKENI. The CDR3: CASSPATGDEQYF. The CDR3 bases are TGTGCCAGCTCACCAGCGACAGGGGACGAGCAGTACTTC.

This sequence joins TRBV18 and TRBJ2-5; D is uncertain. V was trimmed by 0 bases and J by 2 bases, leaving 7 bases between them. CDR1 is KGHSH, CDR2 LQKENI, per germline. This CDR3 is 14 amino acids long. The CDR3 protein is CASSPPETQETQYF. DNA for the CDR3: TGTGCCAGCTCACCACCCGAGACTCAAGAGACCCAGTACTTC.

This clone was seen a few times. The CDR3: CASRPEQGSHSPLHF. CDR3 nucleotide sequence: TGTGCCAGCAGGCCGGAGCAGGGGTCCCATTCACCCCTCCACTTT. The chain employs TRBV7-9 and TRBJ1-6, with D perhaps TRBD1 (6 bases). This CDR3 contains 15 residues. Germline CDR1 is SEHNR and CDR2 is FQNEAQ (reference sequence). V was clipped by 6 bases and J by 8 bases, with 17 bases between them.

The chain recombines TRBV7-8 with TRBJ1-5, with no clear D. The V end lost 2 bases, the J end lost 0 bases, and 8 bases lay between the germline ends. Germline V gives CDR1 SGHVS, CDR2 FQNEAQ. This CDR3 is 15 amino acids long. The CDR3 coding sequence is TGTGCCAGCAGCTTAACTTCTAATAGCAATCAGCCCCAGCATTTT. Amino acid sequence: CASSLTSNSNQPQHF.

The chain uses TRBV7-9 and TRBJ2-7; a possible D gene is TRBD1 (5 bases). The CDR3 runs 15 residues. Germline V CDR1 and CDR2: SEHNR, FQNEAQ (reference sequence). V lost 5 bases and J lost 1, with 15 bases in between. In DNA form, the CDR3 reads TGTGCCAGCAGCAACGGAGCAGGGTGGTCCTACGAGCAGTACTTC. Its translation: CASSNGAGWSYEQYF. Full variable domain (rest looked up from reference TRBV7-9 and TRBJ2-7): DTGVSQNPRHKITKRGQNVTFRCDPISEHNRLYWYRQTLGQGPEFLTYFQNEAQLEKSRLLSDRFSAERPKGSFSTLEIQRTEQGDSAMYLCASSNGAGWSYEQYFGPGTRLTVT.

The rearrangement uses TRBV18 and TRBJ2-5; 8 nucleotides line up with TRBD2. CDR1 and CDR2 from the germline V gene are KGHSH and LQKENI. V was pared by 3 bases and J by 4 bases, with 7 bases of the junction left unmatched. The CDR3 is 15 residues long. The CDR3 protein is CASSPGRGATETQYF. CDR3 bases: TGTGCCAGCTCACCGGGGCGGGGGGCCACAGAGACCCAGTACTTC.

This rearrangement joins TRBV19 to TRBJ1-6; TRBD1 is a possible D gene (6 bases). This CDR3 is built from 13 residues. The V gene's germline CDR1 is LNHDA and CDR2 SQIVND (reference sequence). Trimming took 4 bases from V and 8 from J, leaving 9 bases between them. DNA for the CDR3: TGTGCCAGTAGTAACAGGGTCGATTCACCCCTCCACTTT. It is translated as CASSNRVDSPLHF. Filled out from reference TRBV19 and TRBJ1-6, the complete variable domain reads DGGITQSPKYLFRKEGQNVTLSCEQNLNHDAMYWYRQDPGQGLRLIYYSQIVNDFQKGDIAEGYSVSREKKESFPLTVTSAQKNPTAFYLCASSNRVDSPLHFGNGTRLTVT.

In DNA, the CDR3 is TGTGCCAGCAGAGCCGCGGGTGTCAATCAGCCCCAGCATTTT. Amino acids: CASRAAGVNQPQHF. The chain carries TRBV27 and TRBJ1-5, with D unclear. This CDR3 has 14 amino acids. Deletions cut 6 bases from V and 3 bases from J, with 12 bases between. In germline, CDR1 is MNHEY, CDR2 SMNVEV (reference sequence).

This chain links TRBV6-5 with TRBJ2-1; 9 nucleotides line up with TRBD2. Germline CDR1 and CDR2: MNHEY and SVGAGI. The CDR3 is 15 residues long. V was pared by 2 bases and J by 6 bases, with 5 bases of the junction left unmatched. CDR3 loop: CASSYLAGPTNEQFF. In DNA, the CDR3 is TGTGCCAGCAGTTACCTAGCGGGGCCAACCAATGAGCAGTTCTTC.

The chain employs TRBV30 and TRBJ2-3; no definite D call. V lost 0 bases to trimming and J lost 2 bases, with 9 bases between them. This CDR3 is 14 amino acids long. Germline CDR1 is GTSNPN and CDR2 is SVGIG (reference sequence). Here the CDR3 DNA reads TGTGCCTGGAGTGTAACGAGATACACAGATACGCAGTATTTT. Amino acid sequence: CAWSVTRYTDTQYF. The full variable domain, in which reference TRBV30 and TRBJ2-3 provide the parts outside the CDR3, is SQTIHQWPATLVQPVGSPLSLECTVEGTSNPNLYWYRQAAGRGLQLLFYSVGIGQISSEVPQNLSASRPQDRQFILSSKKLLLSDSGFYLCAWSVTRYTDTQYFGPGTRLTVL.

The CDR3 DNA reads TGTGCCAGCAGCCAACAAGCGGGAGTGGGTTACGAGCAGTACTTC. This translates into CASSQQAGVGYEQYF. The chain couples TRBV3-1 (or the pseudogene TRBV3-2) to TRBJ2-7; the match to TRBD2 covers 8 bases. V lost 2 bases to trimming and J lost 4 bases; unmatched junction nucleotides: 7. This CDR3 comprises 15 residues. The germline CDR1 and CDR2 sequences are LGHDT and YNNKEL (reference sequence).

The chain has TRBV4-1 and TRBJ1-4; weak D call: TRBD1 (6 bases). Trimming pared 8 bases from V and 1 base from J, leaving 17 bases between. The germline V gene has CDR1 MGHRA and CDR2 YSYEKL. This CDR3 region has 16 residues. The CDR3 protein is CASSQGSRGTNEKLFF. CDR3 nucleotides: TGCGCCAGCTCCCAGGGGTCCCGGGGAACTAATGAAAAACTGTTTTTT.

The chain has TRBV2 and TRBJ2-5, with D possibly matching TRBD1 (6 bases). Looked up from germline, CDR1 is SNHLY and CDR2 is FYNNEI. Trimming left V 6 bases short and J 5 bases short, with 25 bases between. The CDR3 extends over 17 amino acids. For the CDR3, the DNA is TGTGCCAGCAGCGCCCCCCGGGACACTCAGCCGCAGGAGACCCAGTACTTC. This codes for CASSAPRDTQPQETQYF.

CDR3 sequence (DNA): TGTGCCAGCAGTTACCAGGACAGGGCCGGTTCACCCCTCCACTTT. It specifies CASSYQDRAGSPLHF. The rearrangement links TRBV6-6 to TRBJ1-6; 8 bases map to TRBD1. V shed 2 bases and J 9 bases; nucleotides not matched to a gene: 6. The CDR3 covers 15 residues. Germline CDR1 MNHNY, CDR2 SVGAGI (reference sequence).

This sequence joins TRBV4-3 and TRBJ2-7; 7 bases are a match to TRBD2. Unmatched junction bases numbered 4, after V lost 0 bases and J lost 2 bases. The CDR3 runs to 15 residues. The germline gives CDR1 LGHNA, CDR2 YSLEER. The CDR3 DNA sequence: TGCGCCAGCAGCCAAGATGCCGGGGGGACCTACGAGCAGTACTTC. It translates to CASSQDAGGTYEQYF.

The chain has TRBV29-1 and TRBJ2-5; TRBD2 is a possible D gene (6 bases). The germline CDR1 and CDR2 sequences are SQVTM and ANQGSEA. The V end lost 4 bases, the J end lost 4 bases, and 10 bases lay between the germline ends. This CDR3 has 12 amino acids. CDR3 sequence: CSVGMGGETQYF. The CDR3 DNA reads as TGCAGCGTTGGGATGGGGGGAGAGACCCAGTACTTC.

The chain joins TRBV5-5 to TRBJ1-3; TRBD1 is a possible D gene (5 bases). Trimming shortened V by 7 bases and J by 2 bases, and 10 bases separated the two germline ends. Germline CDR1 SGHKS, CDR2 YYEKEE (reference sequence). The CDR3 consists of 13 residues. The CDR3 sequence is CASSGGAGNTIYF. The CDR3 DNA is TGTGCCAGCTCCGGGGGGGCTGGAAACACCATATATTTT.

This clone showed up just once. The CDR3 DNA reads as TGTGCCAGCAGTGAAATCGGCCGAGGGTACGAGCAGTACTTC. Protein sequence: CASSEIGRGYEQYF. The chain uses TRBV6-1 and TRBJ2-7; tentatively, D is TRBD2 (5 bases). Germline V gives CDR1 MNHNS, CDR2 SASEGT. The CDR3 totals 14 residues. Trimming took 2 bases from V and 4 from J, leaving 12 bases between them.

V gene TRBV24-1 combines with J gene TRBJ1-6; 8 bases match TRBD1. In germline, CDR1 is KGHDR, CDR2 SFDVKD. V gave up 9 bases and J gave up 5 bases; unmatched junction bases: 5. CDR3 length: 14 residues. For the CDR3, the DNA is TGTGCCACCCGGACAGGGAAAGATAATTCACCCCTCCACTTT. It translates to CATRTGKDNSPLHF.